This T cell receptor (beta chain) is from a study of breast tumors, draining lymph nodes, adjacent tissues. Regarding this clonotype: Antigen unknown. This sequence may be a read error, since a much larger clone differs from it by one base.

In germline, CDR1 is LGHDT, CDR2 YNNKEL (reference sequence). Trimming took 2 bases from V and 5 from J, leaving 17 bases between them. The CDR3 consists of 16 residues. The lymph nodes were axillary draining lymph nodes from breast cancer patients. Points from the study as a whole: Data only fit, rather than demonstrated, lymph node origin of most tumor T cells. Compared with lymph nodes, tumors were less diverse; compared with nontumor tissue, more.

TCRdb re-called the multiplex PCR reads with MiXCR, one entry per CDR3 protein. This table holds approximately 250,000 distinct CDR3 sequences, under 35% found once. The TCR originated in a female donor with breast cancer. Some clones in this sample may be carry-over from other donors' samples. The chain recombines TRBV3-1 with TRBJ2-3; D is uncertain. The sample taken for sequencing was axillary lymph node tissue. CDR3 in amino acids: CASSQNLVGVGDTQYF. The DNA of the CDR3 is TGTGCCAGCAGCCAAAATTTAGTGGGCGTGGGAGATACGCAGTATTTT.